This TCR beta chain was captured by sequencing in a study of HIV-infected patients and healthy controls. V gave up 8 bases and J gave up 0 bases; unmatched junction bases: 17. The CDR3 consists of 19 residues. Germline CDR1 is SGHVS and CDR2 is FNYEAQ. This clonotype came up many times. One entry per CDR3 protein results from TCRdb running MiXCR on the 5' RACE reads. This sample yields under 20,000 distinct CDR3 sequences, of which about 17% are seen a single time; roughly 25% belongs to the top ten. The TCR sequence derives from a human donor in good health. The sequencing sample was made of CD8+ T cells from blood. V and J are TRBV7-6 and TRBJ2-3; 10 nucleotides agree with TRBD1. CDR3 amino acids: CASFPGQGPLKPSTDTQYF. In DNA form, the CDR3 reads TGTGCCAGCTTCCCGGGACAGGGGCCTTTGAAACCCAGCACAGATACGCAGTATTTT.